This T cell receptor (beta chain) was obtained from a study of T-cell reconstitution after alpha-beta-depleted transplantation in children. The table lists this clonotype with many counts. Its antigen is still unknown. This sample's TCRbeta library carried unique molecular identifier barcodes. TCRdb independently ran MiXCR on the PCR reads; one entry per CDR3 protein. The sample holds about 300,000 distinct CDR3 sequences; 10% are singletons and the top ten take about 8%. Germline loops: CDR1 SGHTA, CDR2 FQGTGA. The CDR3 consists of 13 residues. V was cut by 2 bases and J by 6 bases, with 11 bases left in between. General observations from the study: As was reported, about two months after transplant, alpha-beta T cells came from several hundred expanded graft clones.

The chain is built from TRBV7-3 and TRBJ2-7; D is unclear. Specimen: PBMCs, collected before TCRalphabeta/CD19-depleted stem cell transplant. The TCR was taken from a boy in the first two years of life with acute myeloid leukemia, due to receive a stem cell transplant. CDR3 loop: CASSLHPGSEQYF. CDR3 nucleotides: TGTGCCAGCAGCTTACATCCGGGTTCCGAGCAGTACTTC.